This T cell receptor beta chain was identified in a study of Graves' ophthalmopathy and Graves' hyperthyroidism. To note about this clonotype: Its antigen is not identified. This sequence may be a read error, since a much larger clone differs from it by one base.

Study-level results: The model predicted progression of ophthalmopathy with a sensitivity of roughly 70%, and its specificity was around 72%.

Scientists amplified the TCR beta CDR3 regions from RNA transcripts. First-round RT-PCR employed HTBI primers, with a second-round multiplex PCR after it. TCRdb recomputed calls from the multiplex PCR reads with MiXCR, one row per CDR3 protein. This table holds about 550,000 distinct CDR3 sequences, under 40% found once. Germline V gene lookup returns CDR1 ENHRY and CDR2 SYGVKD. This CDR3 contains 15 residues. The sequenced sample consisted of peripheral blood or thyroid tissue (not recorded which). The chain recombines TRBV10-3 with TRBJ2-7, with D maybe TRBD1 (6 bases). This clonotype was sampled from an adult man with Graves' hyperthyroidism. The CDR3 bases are TGTGCCAGCAGTTCCCCCCTTTTAGACAGGTTGGTGCAGTGCTTC. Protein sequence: CASSSPLLDRLVQCF.